The clone carrying this T cell receptor (beta chain) was observed a few times. The data originate from a study of healthy donors' naive CD4 and CD8 T cells. Each TCR library used about 500 ng of total RNA and a linear amplification protocol. TCRdb reprocessed the reads via MiXCR and lists one record per CDR3 protein. The sample has 150,000 to 200,000 distinct CDR3 sequences; 65% to 75% are singletons. In germline, CDR1 is MNHEY, CDR2 SVGEGT. The V and J ends lost 2 bases and 7 bases respectively, with 6 bases between them. The CDR3 spans 12 residues. This clonotype was sampled from a pool of human donors in good health; the sample pools cells from several healthy donors. The rearrangement uses TRBV6-2 or TRBV6-3 and TRBJ1-5; perhaps TRBD1 as D (5 bases). The sequenced sample was naive CD4+ and CD8+ T cells sorted from blood, pooled from several donors. The CDR3 bases are TGTGCCAGCAGTTACCAGGGACAGCCCCAGCATTTT. Amino acid sequence: CASSYQGQPQHF.